The 8 T cell receptor beta chains listed next were all sequenced from one sample in a study of T cell responses to AZD1222 COVID-19 vaccine. Sequencing used immunoSEQ multiplex PCR; TCRdb keeps in-frame clones, though not all of them. The sample shows some 170,000 clones, 80% to 95% of them seen only once. Sequenced here: peripheral blood, sampled 28 days after the second dose of the MenACWY control vaccine. Receptors were obtained from an adult who received the MenACWY meningococcal vaccine as a control.

This sequence joins TRBV28 and TRBJ1-1, with D perhaps TRBD1 (5 bases). Germline CDR1 reads MDHEN; CDR2 reads SYDVKM. V was cut by 2 bases and J by 5 bases, with 12 bases left in between. The CDR3 has 14 residues. The CDR3 bases are TGTGCCAGCAGTTTAATTTCCCGGGGGACTGAAGCTTTCTTT. Its protein product is CASSLISRGTEAFF.

The rearrangement uses TRBV12-3 or TRBV12-4 and TRBJ1-5; D remains unclear. V was cut by 1 base and J by 7 bases, with 8 bases left in between. CDR3 length equals 13 residues. The CDR3 DNA reads TGTGCCAGCAGTTTAGGCCTGGGCCAGCCCCAGCATTTT. This translates into CASSLGLGQPQHF.

This CDR3 is CASRDRGSHFSGANVLTF. In DNA, the CDR3 is TGTGCCAGCCGGGACAGGGGCTCTCATTTCTCTGGGGCCAACGTCCTGACTTTC. This sequence joins TRBV13 and TRBJ2-6; 10 bases align to TRBD1. Per germline, CDR1 PRHDT and CDR2 FYEKMQ (reference sequence). With V trimmed by 8 bases and J by 0 bases, 10 bases remained unmatched. The CDR3 runs 18 residues.

V is TRBV18 and J is TRBJ1-2; D remains ambiguous. The length of the CDR3 is 12 residues. Germline V CDR1 and CDR2: KGHSH, LQKENI. The V end lost 3 bases, the J end lost 8 bases, and 10 bases lay between the germline ends. CDR3: CASSPRGEGYTF. CDR3 DNA: TGTGCCAGCTCACCCCGCGGGGAAGGCTACACCTTC.

The chain couples TRBV18 to TRBJ1-2; D possibly corresponds to TRBD1 (6 bases). Per the germline V gene, CDR1 is KGHSH and CDR2 is LQKENI. V lost 2 bases and J lost 6, with 13 bases in between. This CDR3 contains 14 residues. The CDR3 loop is CASSPGLQGHGYTF. The CDR3 DNA reads TGTGCCAGCTCACCAGGATTACAGGGCCATGGCTACACCTTC.

The chain combines TRBV30 with TRBJ1-2; 9 bases are a match to TRBD1. The CDR3 spans 13 residues. With 2 bases clipped from V and 7 bases from J, the junction kept 5 bases outside the gene matches. CDR1 and CDR2 (germline): GTSNPN, SVGIG (reference sequence). CDR3 in amino acids: CAWSIQGASGYTF. For the CDR3, the DNA is TGTGCCTGGAGTATACAGGGGGCGTCTGGCTACACCTTC.

This clone was seen a single time. The genes are TRBV28 and TRBJ2-3; 8 positions agree with TRBD2. The germline CDR1 and CDR2 sequences are MDHEN and SYDVKM. CDR3 length: 15 residues. The junction had 14 bases not matched to a gene; V was cut back by 6 bases and J by 9 bases. Here the CDR3 reads CASSREGLVGSTQYF. CDR3 DNA sequence: TGTGCCAGCAGCCGGGAGGGGCTCGTCGGTAGCACGCAGTATTTT.

This chain connects TRBV9 to TRBJ2-6; TRBD1 agrees at 12 bases. The V and J ends lost 4 bases and 3 bases, in that order; junction bases with no gene match: 5. Germline V gene sequence: CDR1 SGDLS, CDR2 YYNGEE. The CDR3 covers 17 residues. The CDR3 coding sequence is TGTGCCAGCAGCCCTGGGACAGGGGGCGGTGGGGCCAACGTCCTGACTTTC. Translated: CASSPGTGGGGANVLTF.